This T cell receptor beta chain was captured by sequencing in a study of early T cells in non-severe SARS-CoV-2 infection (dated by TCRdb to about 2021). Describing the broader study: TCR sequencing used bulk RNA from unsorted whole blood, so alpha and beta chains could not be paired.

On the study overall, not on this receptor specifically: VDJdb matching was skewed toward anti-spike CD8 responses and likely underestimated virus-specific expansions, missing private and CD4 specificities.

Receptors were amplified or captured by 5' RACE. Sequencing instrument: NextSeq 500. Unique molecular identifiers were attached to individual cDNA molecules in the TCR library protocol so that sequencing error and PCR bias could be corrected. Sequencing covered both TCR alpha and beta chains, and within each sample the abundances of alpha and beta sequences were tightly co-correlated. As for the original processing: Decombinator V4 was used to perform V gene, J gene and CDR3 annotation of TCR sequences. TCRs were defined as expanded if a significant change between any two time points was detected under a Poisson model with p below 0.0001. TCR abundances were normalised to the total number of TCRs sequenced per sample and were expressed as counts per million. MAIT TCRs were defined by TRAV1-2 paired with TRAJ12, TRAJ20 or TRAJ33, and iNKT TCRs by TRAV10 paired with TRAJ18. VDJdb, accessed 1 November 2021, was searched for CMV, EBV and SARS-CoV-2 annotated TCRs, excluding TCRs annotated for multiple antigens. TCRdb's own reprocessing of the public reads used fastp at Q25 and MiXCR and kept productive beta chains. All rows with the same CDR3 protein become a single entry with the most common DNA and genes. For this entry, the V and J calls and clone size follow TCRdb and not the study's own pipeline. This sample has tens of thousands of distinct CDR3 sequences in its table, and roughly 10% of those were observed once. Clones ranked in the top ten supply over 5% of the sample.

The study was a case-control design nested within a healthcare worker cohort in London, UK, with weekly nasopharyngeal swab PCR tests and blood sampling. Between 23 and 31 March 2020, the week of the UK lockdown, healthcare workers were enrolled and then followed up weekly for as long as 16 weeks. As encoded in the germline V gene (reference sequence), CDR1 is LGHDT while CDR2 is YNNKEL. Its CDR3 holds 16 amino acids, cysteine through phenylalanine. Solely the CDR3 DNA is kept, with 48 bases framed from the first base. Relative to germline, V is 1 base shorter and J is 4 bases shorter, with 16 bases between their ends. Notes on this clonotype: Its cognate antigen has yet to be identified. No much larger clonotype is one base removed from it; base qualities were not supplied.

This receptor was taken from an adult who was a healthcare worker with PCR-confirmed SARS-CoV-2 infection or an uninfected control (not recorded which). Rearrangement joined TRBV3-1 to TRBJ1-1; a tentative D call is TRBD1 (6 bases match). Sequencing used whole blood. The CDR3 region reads CASSQGPISGATEAFF. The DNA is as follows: TGTGCCAGCAGCCAAGGGCCAATCTCAGGGGCCACTGAAGCTTTCTTT.